Listed below are T cell receptor beta chains from one sample, sequenced in a study of blood T cells in healthy people across ages. In TCRdb, the 5' RACE reads were re-called with MiXCR into one record per CDR3 protein. The sample contains about 1 million distinct CDR3 sequences, around 43% of which appear only once. The material sequenced was blood. The receptors come from a woman aged 60 to 75 in good health. CDR3s leave out the opening cysteine and the closing phenylalanine or tryptophan. A D gene is named only where the DNA matches it firmly.

d_gene,v_gene,CDR3aa
TRBD2,TRBV5-1,ASNPGLVGSGEQF
.,TRBV5-1,ASSLVPGLTYEQY
.,TRBV20-1,SARVAENTQY
.,TRBV2,ASRVNMGAGGANVMT
TRBD2,TRBV5-4,ASSAPPGLGVETQY
.,TRBV6-1,ASSEYQEKY
TRBD2,TRBV20-1,SARSRAGGPPDTQY
.,TRBV5-6,ASSLASRDTQY
TRBD1,TRBV9,ASSDPGQGDEQY
TRBD1,TRBV9,ASSEGTGSIQY
TRBD2,TRBV10-3,AISIAGGAYEQY
.,TRBV29-1,SVGLPGEQY
.,TRBV7-6,ASSLVLRDPLRNEQF
.,TRBV19,ASSTTQGGETQY
.,TRBV12-3/TRBV12-4,ASSRPPGAKDQPQH
.,TRBV15,ATSNTLSTDTQY
TRBD2,TRBV4-1,ASSQDSGGLAGGAYEQY
.,TRBV20-1,SARGTSPGTQY
.,TRBV7-9,ASSLDLGRGNEQF
TRBD2,TRBV15,ATSRSRGEYKQF
TRBD2,TRBV12-3/TRBV12-4,ASSWGLAGGPSNEQF
TRBD2,TRBV5-1,ASSNAGTSGYNEQF
.,TRBV6-5,ASSLETRGADTQY
.,TRBV4-2,ASSQDRTEGSNQPQH
.,TRBV29-1,SVEVQISYNEQF
TRBD2,TRBV7-7,ASSPSTSAVYNEQF
TRBD2,TRBV10-3,AISDRAGAGYEQY
.,TRBV4-1,ASSQDRARSTDTQY
TRBD1,TRBV20-1,RITGGVSTDTQY
TRBD2,TRBV6-1,ASSAGTSRYEQY
.,TRBV12-3/TRBV12-4,ASSFSLARRRGTYEQY
.,TRBV5-1,ASSASSRRETQY
.,TRBV5-1,AGSPPGYQETQY
TRBD1,TRBV3-1,ASSQEGGTGKNEQY
TRBD1,TRBV6-5,ASSLDRGHYNEQF
TRBD2,TRBV20-1,SARDTSGRSIEETQY
TRBD1,TRBV28,ASSSAGTGGYEQY
.,TRBV11-2,ASSSLQGMAYGYT
.,TRBV27,ASSPLTGSQPQH
.,TRBV5-1,ASSFLGVTDTQY